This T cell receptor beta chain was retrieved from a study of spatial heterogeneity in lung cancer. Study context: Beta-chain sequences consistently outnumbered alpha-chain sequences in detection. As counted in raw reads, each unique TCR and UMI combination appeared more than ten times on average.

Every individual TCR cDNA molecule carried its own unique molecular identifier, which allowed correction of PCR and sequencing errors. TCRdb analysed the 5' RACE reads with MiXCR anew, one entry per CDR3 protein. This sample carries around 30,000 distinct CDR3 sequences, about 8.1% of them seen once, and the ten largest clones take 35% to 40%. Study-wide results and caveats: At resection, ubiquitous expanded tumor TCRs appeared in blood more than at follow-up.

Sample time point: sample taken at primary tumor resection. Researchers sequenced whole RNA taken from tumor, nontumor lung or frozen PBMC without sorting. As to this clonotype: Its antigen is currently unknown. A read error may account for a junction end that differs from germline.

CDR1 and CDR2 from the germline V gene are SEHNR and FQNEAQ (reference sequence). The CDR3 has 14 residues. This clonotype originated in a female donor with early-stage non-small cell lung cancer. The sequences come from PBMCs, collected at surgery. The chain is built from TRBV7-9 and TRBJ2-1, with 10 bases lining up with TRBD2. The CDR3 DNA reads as TGTGTCAGCAGCTGGACTAGCGGAGACAATGAGCAGTTCTTC. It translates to CVSSWTSGDNEQFF.